This TCR beta chain is from a study of monozygotic twins with inflammatory bowel disease. Overall study results and limits: IBD patients showed reduced TCRbeta diversity (inverse Simpson) versus healthy co-twins. Fewer shared clonotypes with others were found in IBD patients than in healthy twins, especially with disease activity.

Germline V lookup: CDR1 KGHSH, CDR2 LQKENI. The CDR3 consists of 13 residues. A remark on this clonotype: No antigen is known for it.

TCR libraries each used roughly 3,500 ng of total RNA. TCRalpha and TCRbeta cDNA went through two nested PCRs of approximately 17 and 9 cycles. TCRdb reprocessed the 5' RACE reads and reports one entry per CDR3 protein, with no DNA. Its table lists about 300,000 distinct CDR3 sequences. Specimen: blood. This clonotype originated in a human donor with ulcerative colitis or Crohn's disease, or a healthy co-twin of an affected twin (not recorded which). The rearrangement links TRBV18 to TRBJ2-5; the TCRdb call, TRBD2, lacks DNA for checking. CDR3 sequence: CASSPGLGETQYF.